This note documents a single TCR beta chain sequence. Profiled with immunoSEQ multiplex PCR; TCRdb holds only in-frame clones, not every one. This sample yields some 40,000 clones, of which approximately 94% are seen a single time; about 0.34% belongs to the top ten. This sample is drawn from a study of blood T cell repertoires in COVID-19. This CDR3 spans 15 amino acids. Germline-derived CDR1 and CDR2 are SGDLS and YYNGEE. With 0 bases removed from V and 5 bases from J, the gap between germline ends came to 11 bases. Sequencing used peripheral blood. This sequence originates from a man aged 50 to 60 with COVID-19, enrolled during active disease. The genes are TRBV9 and TRBJ1-4; the D gene is possibly TRBD1 (6 bases). The CDR3 DNA follows: TGTGCCAGCAGCGTAGATTTTAGGGGGAATGAAAAACTGTTTTTT. It is translated as CASSVDFRGNEKLFF. The variable domain in full, completed from reference TRBV9 and TRBJ1-4, reads DSGVTQTPKHLITATGQRVTLRCSPRSGDLSVYWYQQSLDQGLQFLIQYYNGEERAKGNILERFSAQQFPDLHSELNLSSLELGDSALYFCASSVDFRGNEKLFFGSGTQLSVL.